This T cell receptor beta chain emerged from a study of chemoradiotherapy in HPV16-positive cancers. Profiling relied on immunoSEQ multiplex PCR, and the TCRdb table lists in-frame clones only, not all of them. Among 8,000 or so clones, just over 70% were seen once, and the ten largest hold less than 25%. This CDR3 is built from 15 residues. CDR1 and CDR2 from the germline V gene are SEHNR and FQNEAQ (reference sequence). V was clipped by 5 bases and J by 2 bases, with 12 bases between them. This clone is large within its sample. The receptor was derived from a human donor with HPV-associated anogenital cancer. Sample acquisition took place from a patient who underwent chemoradiotherapy. The rearrangement uses TRBV7-9 and TRBJ2-2; the D is unclear. This CDR3 is CASSQGFANTGELFF. In DNA, the CDR3 is TGTGCCAGCAGCCAAGGGTTCGCCAACACCGGGGAGCTGTTTTTT. The whole variable domain, filled in from reference TRBV7-9 and TRBJ2-2, reads DTGVSQNPRHKITKRGQNVTFRCDPISEHNRLYWYRQTLGQGPEFLTYFQNEAQLEKSRLLSDRFSAERPKGSFSTLEIQRTEQGDSAMYLCASSQGFANTGELFFGEGSRLTVL.